Below, 28 T cell receptor beta chains from the same sample are listed, as sequenced in a study of control samples from healthy donors and cancer patients. Clones were read by immunoSEQ multiplex PCR, and TCRdb kept only the in-frame ones, dropping some. Of 250,000 to 300,000 clones listed, approximately 80% are singletons. Sequenced sample: PBMCs. The receptors were gathered from a woman aged 60-70 years with lung cancer.

This clone occurred a few times. The chain uses TRBV5-1 and TRBJ2-3; D may be TRBD1 (5 bases). With 2 bases removed from V and 1 base from J, the gap between germline ends came to 11 bases. This CDR3 has 15 residues. CDR1 SGHRS and CDR2 YFSETQ come from the germline V gene. The CDR3 nucleotides read TGCGCCAGCAGCTTTCAGGGTCTCCGCACAGATACGCAGTATTTT. As protein: CASSFQGLRTDTQYF.

This chain links TRBV5-1 with TRBJ1-6; 7 positions agree with TRBD1. Per the germline V gene, CDR1 is SGHRS and CDR2 is YFSETQ. This CDR3 is built from 17 residues. V lost 4 bases and J lost 10; bases outside the gene matches: 17. The CDR3 DNA sequence: TGCGCCAGCAGCACCTTACCGGGGACAGCGATTCTATCACCCCTCCACTTT. Protein: CASSTLPGTAILSPLHF. The entire variable domain, with the rest obtained from reference TRBV5-1 and TRBJ1-6, is as follows: KAGVTQTPRYLIKTRGQQVTLSCSPISGHRSVSWYQQTPGQGLQFLFEYFSETQRNKGNFPGRFSGRQFSNSRSEMNVSTLELGDSALYLCASSTLPGTAILSPLHFGNGTRLTVT.

The chain is built from TRBV6-5 and TRBJ2-2; the D gene is possibly TRBD1 (5 bases). V gave up 1 base and J gave up 7 bases, with 16 bases separating them. Germline-derived CDR1 and CDR2 are MNHEY and SVGAGI. The CDR3 extends over 16 amino acids. CDR3 sequence (DNA): TGTGCCAGCAGTTACTTCGAGTTCCAGGGATACGGGGAGCTGTTTTTT. The encoded protein is CASSYFEFQGYGELFF.

This clone was seen many times. Other DNA sequences in this sample translate to the same CDR3. The V call is TRBV14, the J call TRBJ2-3; D not resolved. Deletions cut 1 base from V and 2 bases from J, with 7 bases between. The CDR3 runs to 14 residues. Germline assignment: CDR1 SGHDN and CDR2 FVKESK. The CDR3 DNA follows: TGTGCCAGCAGCCAAGGGCGTCACACAGATACGCAGTATTTT. It encodes CASSQGRHTDTQYF.

The gene calls are TRBV28 and TRBJ1-4, with 9 bases fitting TRBD1. The CDR3 is made up of 15 amino acids. The germline V gene encodes CDR1 MDHEN and CDR2 SYDVKM. J was trimmed by 3 bases and V by 4 bases; bases with no gene match: 3. Here the CDR3 DNA reads TGTGCCAGCAGTTCACAGGGGGCAGCTAATGAAAAACTGTTTTTT. The encoded protein is CASSSQGAANEKLFF. The full variable domain, with the rest looked up from reference TRBV28 and TRBJ1-4, is DVKVTQSSRYLVKRTGEKVFLECVQDMDHENMFWYRQDPGLGLRLIYFSYDVKMKEKGDIPEGYSVSREKKERFSLILESASTNQTSMYLCASSSQGAANEKLFFGSGTQLSVL.

The gene calls are TRBV25-1 and TRBJ2-1, with D tentatively TRBD1 (6 bases). The germline gives CDR1 MGHDK, CDR2 SYGVNS. This CDR3 is 16 amino acids long. V shed 6 bases and J shed 7 bases, with 22 bases lying between them. This chain's CDR3 is CASSVPQGRVVNEQFF. In nucleotides, the CDR3 is TGTGCCAGCAGCGTTCCACAGGGTAGGGTAGTAAATGAGCAGTTCTTC.

The V gene is TRBV7-9, the J gene TRBJ1-1; D unclear. The CDR3 loop spans 14 amino acids. V was trimmed by 1 base and J by 0 bases, leaving 6 bases between them. Germline CDR1 reads SEHNR; CDR2 reads FQNEAQ (reference sequence). The CDR3 DNA follows: TGTGCCAGCAGCTTAGAACAGCTGAACACTGAAGCTTTCTTT. Encoded protein: CASSLEQLNTEAFF.

The V gene is TRBV28, the J gene TRBJ2-7, with 10 nucleotides matching TRBD1. With 7 bases clipped from V and 3 bases from J, the junction kept 9 bases outside the gene matches. The CDR3 spans 15 residues. Germline CDR1 reads MDHEN; CDR2 reads SYDVKM. The CDR3 loop is CASTHSGTGDYEQYF. The CDR3 DNA reads TGTGCCAGCACCCACTCCGGGACAGGGGACTACGAGCAGTACTTC. Using reference TRBV28 and TRBJ2-7 for the parts outside the CDR3, the full variable domain is DVKVTQSSRYLVKRTGEKVFLECVQDMDHENMFWYRQDPGLGLRLIYFSYDVKMKEKGDIPEGYSVSREKKERFSLILESASTNQTSMYLCASTHSGTGDYEQYFGPGTRLTVT.

This rearrangement joins TRBV14 to TRBJ2-5; D is unresolved. The germline V gene encodes CDR1 SGHDN and CDR2 FVKESK. Trimming removed 0 bases from V and 2 bases from J, with 10 bases in between. CDR3 length: 15 amino acids. CDR3 amino acids: CASSQDQVRQETQYF. The CDR3, as DNA: TGTGCCAGCAGCCAAGACCAGGTCAGACAAGAGACCCAGTACTTC.

This clone turned up a few times. The chain links TRBV27 to TRBJ1-5, with 10 bases lining up with TRBD1. The V gene's germline CDR1 is MNHEY and CDR2 SMNVEV (reference sequence). There are 15 residues in the CDR3. V lost 3 bases, J lost 5 bases, and 4 bases stayed unmatched. This chain's CDR3 is CASSLSGTGDQPQHF. The CDR3 DNA reads as TGTGCCAGCAGTTTGTCCGGGACAGGGGATCAGCCCCAGCATTTT.

The V gene is TRBV9, the J gene TRBJ1-6, with D possibly matching TRBD1 (5 bases). From germline, CDR1 is SGDLS and CDR2 YYNGEE. V lost 1 base and J 3 bases, leaving 11 bases between the germline ends. The CDR3 runs 16 residues. This CDR3 is CASSVTGDLYNSPLHF. The CDR3 coding sequence is TGTGCCAGCAGCGTAACGGGGGACCTCTATAATTCACCCCTCCACTTT. The entire variable domain, with the rest obtained from reference TRBV9 and TRBJ1-6, is as follows: DSGVTQTPKHLITATGQRVTLRCSPRSGDLSVYWYQQSLDQGLQFLIQYYNGEERAKGNILERFSAQQFPDLHSELNLSSLELGDSALYFCASSVTGDLYNSPLHFGNGTRLTVT.

This sequence joins TRBV3-1 (or the pseudogene TRBV3-2) and TRBJ2-5; the D gene could be TRBD1 or TRBD2 (5 bases each). The CDR3 contains 14 residues. Germline V gene lookup returns CDR1 LGHDT and CDR2 YNNKEL (reference sequence). V was trimmed by 4 bases and J by 2 bases, leaving 11 bases between them. The CDR3 loop is CASSRRDGQETQYF. The CDR3 DNA sequence: TGTGCCAGCAGCCGCCGGGACGGACAAGAGACCCAGTACTTC.

The chain couples TRBV9 to TRBJ2-1; TRBD2 agrees at 16 bases. Germline trimming cut 4 bases from V and 1 base from J; bases unmatched to any gene: 11. The germline CDR1 and CDR2 sequences are SGDLS and YYNGEE. The CDR3 has 20 residues. CDR3 amino acids: CASSPKPPGLAGGSYNEQFF. CDR3 in DNA: TGTGCCAGCAGCCCAAAGCCCCCGGGACTAGCGGGGGGGTCCTACAATGAGCAGTTCTTC.

The chain joins TRBV10-2 to TRBJ2-7, with D perhaps TRBD1 or TRBD2 (5 bases each). This CDR3 has 11 residues. Trimming left V 6 bases short and J 6 bases short, with 9 bases between. CDR1 WSHSY and CDR2 SAAADI come from the germline V gene. The CDR3 region is CASSGAFEQYF. The CDR3 DNA reads TGCGCCAGCAGCGGGGCCTTCGAGCAGTACTTC.

V usage is TRBV19 and J usage is TRBJ1-5; D not certain. The V end was cut by 5 bases, the J end by 1 base, with 9 bases between. This CDR3 is 14 amino acids long. From germline, CDR1 is LNHDA and CDR2 SQIVND (reference sequence). This chain's CDR3 is CASSYSASNQPQHF. The CDR3 DNA sequence: TGTGCCAGTAGTTATTCGGCGAGCAATCAGCCCCAGCATTTT.

The chain employs TRBV7-9 and TRBJ1-5; D ambiguous. CDR3 length equals 14 residues. Germline V lookup: CDR1 SEHNR, CDR2 FQNEAQ (reference sequence). V was trimmed by 1 base and J by 6 bases, leaving 10 bases between them. The CDR3 DNA is TGTGCCAGCAGCTTAGAGGGAGGGAGTCAGCCCCAGCATTTT. This gives the protein CASSLEGGSQPQHF.

There are a few counts of this clone. The V gene is TRBV7-3, the J gene TRBJ2-3, with TRBD2 identical over 12 bases. The CDR3 contains 16 residues. CDR1 and CDR2 from the germline V gene are SGHTA and FQGTGA. Germline trimming cut 2 bases from V and 3 bases from J; bases unmatched to any gene: 3. The CDR3 DNA is TGTGCCAGCAGCTTAGGCACTAGCGGGGGGACAGATACGCAGTATTTT. Translating gives CASSLGTSGGTDTQYF.

The V gene is TRBV12-3 or TRBV12-4, the J gene TRBJ2-3; D unresolved. CDR3 size: 12 residues. The V end lost 6 bases, the J end lost 10 bases, and 14 bases lay between the germline ends. The CDR3 region is CASRSGVFSQYF. The CDR3 DNA reads as TGTGCCAGCAGGAGTGGGGTATTTTCGCAGTATTTT.

The V and J genes are TRBV3-1 (or the pseudogene TRBV3-2) and TRBJ2-7; a weak D match, TRBD2 (6 bases). The CDR3 covers 15 residues. CDR1 and CDR2 (germline): LGHDT, YNNKEL (reference sequence). V was clipped by 1 base and J by 4 bases, with 14 bases between them. The chain's CDR3 is CASSQGTWRAYEQYF. CDR3 DNA: TGTGCCAGCAGCCAAGGGACTTGGAGGGCGTACGAGCAGTACTTC.

This chain connects TRBV28 to TRBJ2-5; D tentatively reads TRBD1 or TRBD2 (5 bases each). Per the germline V gene, CDR1 is MDHEN and CDR2 is SYDVKM. The CDR3 loop spans 15 amino acids. The V gene lost 3 bases and the J gene lost 9 bases, with 20 bases spanning the gap. CDR3 sequence (DNA): TGTGCCAGCAGTTTTTTAAGAGGGGCCCAATTGGCCCAGTACTTC. This sequence encodes CASSFLRGAQLAQYF.

This chain links TRBV18 with TRBJ2-3, with 12 nucleotides matching TRBD2. The CDR3 extends over 19 amino acids. Per the germline V gene, CDR1 is KGHSH and CDR2 is LQKENI. J gave up 0 bases and V 6 bases, and 13 bases lay outside the gene matches. The CDR3 DNA reads as TGTGCCAGCTCCCCCGGTTCTACTAGCGGGAGGCTTAGCACAGATACGCAGTATTTT. Translation gives CASSPGSTSGRLSTDTQYF.

This clone was seen only a few times. The rearrangement joins TRBV15 to TRBJ2-5; TRBD1 aligns across 7 bases. This CDR3 spans 13 amino acids. The germline CDR1 and CDR2 sequences are LNHNV and YYDKDF (reference sequence). With V trimmed by 5 bases and J by 5 bases, 5 bases remained unmatched. The CDR3 spells CATSGRDSETQYF. The CDR3 DNA is TGTGCCACCAGCGGTCGGGACAGCGAGACCCAGTACTTC.

The chain uses TRBV7-8 and TRBJ1-6; 7 positions agree with TRBD1. The V gene end was trimmed by 5 bases and the J gene end by 1 base; junction bases not matched to a gene: 5. Germline CDR1 SGHVS, CDR2 FQNEAQ. The CDR3 extends over 16 amino acids. DNA for the CDR3: TGTGCCAGCAGCGAACAGGGGAAATCCTATAATTCACCCCTCCACTTT. Translation: CASSEQGKSYNSPLHF.

A few counts support this clone. This rearrangement joins TRBV2 to TRBJ1-4; D ambiguous. Trimming took 6 bases from V and 4 from J, leaving 18 bases between them. Germline CDR1 is SNHLY and CDR2 is FYNNEI. The CDR3 consists of 16 residues. The DNA of the CDR3 is TGTGCCAGCAGGAAGGACGGAGGACCCGGTAATGAAAAACTGTTTTTT. Residues: CASRKDGGPGNEKLFF.

In regard to this clone: The junction does not match germline at one end; this may be a read error. V usage is TRBV4-2 and J usage is TRBJ1-1; D ambiguous. Looked up from germline, CDR1 is LGHNA and CDR2 is YNFKEQ. This CDR3 comprises 12 residues. CDR3 protein: CASSLVNPEAFF. The CDR3 nucleotides are TGTGCCAGCAGCCTGGTGAACCCTGAAGCTTTCTTT.

CDR3 in DNA: TGTGCCAGCAGCCTACGGCACCAAGAGACCCAGTACTTC. Amino acids: CASSLRHQETQYF. V and J are TRBV7-2 and TRBJ2-5, with unresolved D. This CDR3 is 13 amino acids long. V lost 5 bases to trimming and J lost 0 bases, with 7 bases between them. Germline V gene data show CDR1 as SGHTA and CDR2 as FQGNSA. The whole variable domain, remainder taken from reference TRBV7-2 and TRBJ2-5, is GAGVSQSPSNKVTEKGKDVELRCDPISGHTALYWYRQSLGQGLEFLIYFQGNSAPDKSGLPSDRFSAERTGGSVSTLTIQRTQQEDSAVYLCASSLRHQETQYFGPGTRLLVL.

A remark on this clone: An end of the junction differs from the germline gene, which may be a read error. The CDR3 coding sequence is TGTGCCAGCAGCATAACCAAGGGAAGGTTATTCTTC. It encodes CASSITKGRLFF. V gene TRBV7-3 combines with J gene TRBJ2-1; D call uncertain. CDR1 and CDR2 from the germline V gene are SGHTA and FQGTGA. This CDR3 comprises 12 residues.

The chain carries TRBV5-6 and TRBJ2-3; TRBD2 matches 10 bases. Germline values: CDR1 SGHDT, CDR2 YYEEEE. CDR3 size: 15 residues. V gave up 6 bases and J gave up 6 bases; unmatched junction bases: 10. CDR3 protein: CASTSGLAERDTQYF. The CDR3 nucleotides read TGTGCCAGCACCTCCGGACTAGCGGAACGGGATACGCAGTATTTT.